This T cell receptor (beta chain) was identified in a study of post-analysis software for immune sequencing data. Study as a whole: Some patients lacked subtype; others had relapsing-remitting, secondary progressive or progressive-relapsing disease.

A note on this clonotype: Its target is not known.

General observations from the study: F-measure co-clustering was strong for batch-matched samples. In patients, TRBV5-6, TRBV5-1 and TRBV20-1 belonged to 4 or 5 TRBV segments found more frequently than in controls. Those with multiple sclerosis, the patient group, showed significantly lower normalized Chao1 diversity than controls.

V was shortened by 0 bases and J by 5 bases, with 23 bases between the two germline ends. This CDR3 is 18 amino acids long. Germline V gene data show CDR1 as MNHEY and CDR2 as SVGAGI. Included in the TCR beta cDNA libraries were unique molecular identifiers. Out of 1 to 10 million T cells, a few hundred thousand cDNA molecules were generated. TCRdb passed the PCR reads through MiXCR, listing each CDR3 protein once. This table has roughly 700,000 distinct CDR3 sequences, about 27% appearing once. Sequencing was performed on blood. The TCR originated in a girl under 18 with multiple sclerosis. The V and J genes are TRBV6-5 and TRBJ2-7; TRBD1 might be the D (5 bases). This CDR3 reads CASSYSSSLFSGPNEQYF. The CDR3 coding sequence is TGTGCCAGCAGTTACTCGAGTTCTCTTTTTTCAGGGCCCAACGAGCAGTACTTC.